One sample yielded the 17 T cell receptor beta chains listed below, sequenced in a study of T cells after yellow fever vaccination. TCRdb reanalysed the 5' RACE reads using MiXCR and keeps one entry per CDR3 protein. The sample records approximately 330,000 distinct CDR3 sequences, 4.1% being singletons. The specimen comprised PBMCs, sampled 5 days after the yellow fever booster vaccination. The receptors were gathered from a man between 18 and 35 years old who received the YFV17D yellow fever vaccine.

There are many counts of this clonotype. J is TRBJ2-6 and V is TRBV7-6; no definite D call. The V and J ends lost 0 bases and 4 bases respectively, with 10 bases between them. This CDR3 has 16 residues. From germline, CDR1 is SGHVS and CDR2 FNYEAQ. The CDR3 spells CASSLAGLAGANVLTF. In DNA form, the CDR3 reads TGTGCCAGCAGCTTAGCCGGGTTAGCCGGGGCCAACGTCCTGACTTTC.

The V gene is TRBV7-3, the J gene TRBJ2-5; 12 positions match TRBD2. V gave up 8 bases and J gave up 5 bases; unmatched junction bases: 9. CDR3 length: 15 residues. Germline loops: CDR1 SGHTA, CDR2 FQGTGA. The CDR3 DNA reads TGTGCCAGCTCCCTAGCGGGGGGGCCGGGGGAGACCCAGTACTTC. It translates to CASSLAGGPGETQYF.

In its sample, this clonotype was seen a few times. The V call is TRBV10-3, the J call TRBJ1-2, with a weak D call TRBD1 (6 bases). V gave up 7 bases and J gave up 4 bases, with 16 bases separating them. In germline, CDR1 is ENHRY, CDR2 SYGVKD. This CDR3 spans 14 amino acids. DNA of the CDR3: TGTGCCATCACCCAAACTCAGGGGTCCTATGGCTACACCTTC. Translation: CAITQTQGSYGYTF.

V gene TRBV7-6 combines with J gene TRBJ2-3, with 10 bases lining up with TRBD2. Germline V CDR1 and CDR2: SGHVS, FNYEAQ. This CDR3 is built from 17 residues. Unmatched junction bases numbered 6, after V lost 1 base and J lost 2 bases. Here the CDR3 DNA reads TGTGCCAGCAGCTTAGAGAGTAGCGGGGGGTTCACAGATACGCAGTATTTT. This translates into CASSLESSGGFTDTQYF.

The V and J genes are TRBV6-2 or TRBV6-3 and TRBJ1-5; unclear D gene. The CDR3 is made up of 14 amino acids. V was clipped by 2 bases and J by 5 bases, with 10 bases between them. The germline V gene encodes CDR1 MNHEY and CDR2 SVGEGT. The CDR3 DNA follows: TGTGCCAGCAGTTACGATGAAGGGTATCAGCCCCAGCATTTT. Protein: CASSYDEGYQPQHF.

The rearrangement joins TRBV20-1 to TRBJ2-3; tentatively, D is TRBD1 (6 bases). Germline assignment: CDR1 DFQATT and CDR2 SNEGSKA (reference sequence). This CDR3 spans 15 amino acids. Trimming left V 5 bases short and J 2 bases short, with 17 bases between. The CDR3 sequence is CSAPKGHLSTDTQYF. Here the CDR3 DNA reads TGCAGTGCTCCGAAGGGACACCTCTCCACAGATACGCAGTATTTT.

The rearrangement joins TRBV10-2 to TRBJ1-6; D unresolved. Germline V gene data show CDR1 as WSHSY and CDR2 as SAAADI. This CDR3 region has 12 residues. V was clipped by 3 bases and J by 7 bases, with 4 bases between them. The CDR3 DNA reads TGCGCCAGCAGTGATCCGAATTCACCCCTCCACTTT. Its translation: CASSDPNSPLHF.

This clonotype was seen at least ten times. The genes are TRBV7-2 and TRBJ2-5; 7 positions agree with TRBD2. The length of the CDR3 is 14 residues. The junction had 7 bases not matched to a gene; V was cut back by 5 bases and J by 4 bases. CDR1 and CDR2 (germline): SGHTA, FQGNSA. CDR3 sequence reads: CASSPWGGGETQYF. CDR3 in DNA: TGTGCCAGCAGCCCGTGGGGGGGTGGAGAGACCCAGTACTTC.

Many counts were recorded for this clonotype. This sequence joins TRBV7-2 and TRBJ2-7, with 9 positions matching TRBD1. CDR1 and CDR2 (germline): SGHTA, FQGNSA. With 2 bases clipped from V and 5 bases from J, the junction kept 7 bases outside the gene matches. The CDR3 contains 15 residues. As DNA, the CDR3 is TGTGCCAGCAGCTTAACCGGGACAGGGTTGCACGAGCAGTACGTC. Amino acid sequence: CASSLTGTGLHEQYV.

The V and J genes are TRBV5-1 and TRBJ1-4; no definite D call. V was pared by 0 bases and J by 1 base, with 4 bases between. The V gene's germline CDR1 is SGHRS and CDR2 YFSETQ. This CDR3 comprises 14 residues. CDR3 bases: TGCGCCAGCAGCTTGGAGATAACTAATGAAAAACTGTTTTTT. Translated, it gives CASSLEITNEKLFF.

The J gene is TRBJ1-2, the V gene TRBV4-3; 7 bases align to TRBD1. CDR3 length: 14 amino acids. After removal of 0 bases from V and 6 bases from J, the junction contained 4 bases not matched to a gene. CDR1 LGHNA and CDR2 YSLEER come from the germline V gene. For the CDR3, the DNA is TGCGCCAGCAGCCAAGAACAGGGGAGGAATGGCTACACCTTC. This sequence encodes CASSQEQGRNGYTF.

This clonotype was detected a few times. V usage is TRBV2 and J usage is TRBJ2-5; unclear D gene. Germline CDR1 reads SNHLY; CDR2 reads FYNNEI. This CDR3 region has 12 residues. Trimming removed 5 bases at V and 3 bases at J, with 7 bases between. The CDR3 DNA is TGTGCCAGCAGTCGGCGAGAAGAGACCCAGTACTTC. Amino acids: CASSRREETQYF.

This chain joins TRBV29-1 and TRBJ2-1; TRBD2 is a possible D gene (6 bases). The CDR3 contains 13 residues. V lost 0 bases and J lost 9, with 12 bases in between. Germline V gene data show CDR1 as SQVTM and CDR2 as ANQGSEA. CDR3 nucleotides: TGCAGCGTTGAAGACCCCATGACTAGTGAGCAGTTCTTC. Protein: CSVEDPMTSEQFF.

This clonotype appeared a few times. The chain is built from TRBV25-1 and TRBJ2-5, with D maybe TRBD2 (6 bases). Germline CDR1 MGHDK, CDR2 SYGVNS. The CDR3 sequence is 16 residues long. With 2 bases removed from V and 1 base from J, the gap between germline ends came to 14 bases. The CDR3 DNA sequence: TGTGCCAGCAGTGAAGAAACTAGCTATTTCCAAGAGACCCAGTACTTC. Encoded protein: CASSEETSYFQETQYF.

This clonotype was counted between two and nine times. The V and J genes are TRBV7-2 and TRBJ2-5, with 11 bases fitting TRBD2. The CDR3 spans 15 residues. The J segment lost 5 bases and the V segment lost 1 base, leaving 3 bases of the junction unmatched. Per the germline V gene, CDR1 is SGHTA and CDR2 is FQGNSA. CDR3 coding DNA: TGTGCCAGCAGCTTAGAACTAGCGGGGGTGGAGACCCAGTACTTC. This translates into CASSLELAGVETQYF.

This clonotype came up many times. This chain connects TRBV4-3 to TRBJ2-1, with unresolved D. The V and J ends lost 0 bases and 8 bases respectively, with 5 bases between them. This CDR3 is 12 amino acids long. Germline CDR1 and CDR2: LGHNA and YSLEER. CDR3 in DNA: TGCGCCAGCAGCCAAGATAAGCATGAGCAGTTCTTC. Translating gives CASSQDKHEQFF.

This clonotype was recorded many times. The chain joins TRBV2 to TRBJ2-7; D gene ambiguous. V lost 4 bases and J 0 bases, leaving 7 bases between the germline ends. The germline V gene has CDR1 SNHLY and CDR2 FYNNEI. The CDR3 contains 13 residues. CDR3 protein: CASSAPPSYEQYF. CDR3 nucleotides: TGTGCCAGCAGTGCCCCCCCCTCCTACGAGCAGTACTTC. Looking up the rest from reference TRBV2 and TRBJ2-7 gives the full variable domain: EPEVTQTPSHQVTQMGQEVILRCVPISNHLYFYWYRQILGQKVEFLVSFYNNEISEKSEIFDDQFSVERPDGSNFTLKIRSTKLEDSAMYFCASSAPPSYEQYFGPGTRLTVT.